These T cell receptor beta chains were read from a single sample in a study of blood T cell repertoires in COVID-19. Generated by immunoSEQ multiplex PCR, the TCRdb table keeps only in-frame clones and is missing some. The sample includes 60,000 to 85,000 clones, roughly four fifths of them seen just once. Sequencing used peripheral blood. The receptor set was obtained from a man aged 65-85 years with acute or convalescent COVID-19. Both conserved end residues are part of each CDR3. The D gene is left open where the match is weak. Some rows mark clone size as missing; the rest say once, few, many or name a class of expanded clone.

abundance: NA
len: 14
v_gene: TRBV11-3
j_gene: TRBJ2-5
d_gene: NA
CDR3aa: CASSAGTSQETQYF
CDR3nt: TGTGCCAGCAGCGCCGGGACATCACAAGAGACCCAGTACTTC

abundance: NA
len: 14
v_gene: TRBV6-5
j_gene: TRBJ2-7
d_gene: NA
CDR3aa: CASSYSEEGYEQYF
CDR3nt: TGTGCCAGCAGTTACTCGGAGGAGGGCTACGAGCAGTACTTC

abundance: NA
len: 15
v_gene: TRBV5-1
j_gene: TRBJ2-2
d_gene: NA
CDR3aa: CASAPPGGDTGELFF
CDR3nt: TGCGCCAGCGCTCCACCCGGGGGAGACACCGGGGAGCTGTTTTTT

abundance: NA
len: 15
v_gene: TRBV18
j_gene: TRBJ2-5
d_gene: TRBD2
CDR3aa: CASSTSGRALETQYF
CDR3nt: TGTGCCAGCTCTACTAGCGGGAGGGCCCTCGAGACCCAGTACTTC

abundance: NA
len: 18
v_gene: TRBV6-2/TRBV6-3
j_gene: TRBJ1-2
d_gene: TRBD1
CDR3aa: CASSYSQLAGTAIYGYTF
CDR3nt: TGTGCCAGCAGTTACTCGCAACTGGCCGGGACAGCGATCTATGGCTACACCTTC

abundance: few
len: 13
v_gene: TRBV5-6
j_gene: TRBJ2-7
d_gene: TRBD2
CDR3aa: CASSPAGGVEQYF
CDR3nt: TGTGCCAGCAGCCCAGCGGGAGGGGTCGAGCAGTACTTC

abundance: NA
len: 15
v_gene: TRBV6-5
j_gene: TRBJ2-7
d_gene: TRBD2
CDR3aa: CASTEGPAGPREQYF
CDR3nt: TGTGCCAGCACCGAAGGGCCAGCGGGGCCGCGGGAGCAGTACTTC

abundance: few
len: 15
v_gene: TRBV9
j_gene: TRBJ2-2
d_gene: NA
CDR3aa: CASSEGEWGTGELFF
CDR3nt: TGTGCCAGCAGCGAAGGGGAATGGGGCACCGGGGAGCTGTTTTTT

abundance: NA
len: 16
v_gene: TRBV9
j_gene: TRBJ1-2
d_gene: TRBD1
CDR3aa: CASRGTGKGDRYGYTF
CDR3nt: TGTGCCAGCCGCGGGACAGGGAAAGGAGATCGGTATGGCTACACCTTC

abundance: few
len: 15
v_gene: TRBV5-1
j_gene: TRBJ1-3
d_gene: TRBD1
CDR3aa: CASSSDRGSGNTIYF
CDR3nt: TGCGCCAGCAGCTCGGACAGGGGCTCTGGAAACACCATATATTTT

abundance: NA
len: 14
v_gene: TRBV19
j_gene: TRBJ2-5
d_gene: TRBD2
CDR3aa: CASSATGGPETQYF
CDR3nt: TGTGCCAGTAGTGCCACGGGGGGGCCGGAGACCCAGTACTTC

abundance: NA
len: 14
v_gene: TRBV5-1
j_gene: TRBJ2-7
d_gene: NA
CDR3aa: CASSSGLFSYEQYF
CDR3nt: TGCGCCAGCAGCTCGGGACTCTTTTCCTACGAGCAGTACTTC

abundance: few
len: 13
v_gene: TRBV19
j_gene: TRBJ1-2
d_gene: NA
CDR3aa: CASSIVSSYGYTF
CDR3nt: TGTGCCAGTAGTATAGTATCCAGCTATGGCTACACCTTC

abundance: NA
len: 12
v_gene: TRBV6-5
j_gene: TRBJ2-1
d_gene: NA
CDR3aa: CASSLQGSEQFF
CDR3nt: TGTGCCAGCAGTTTACAGGGAAGTGAGCAGTTCTTC

abundance: NA
len: 15
v_gene: TRBV5-1
j_gene: TRBJ2-1
d_gene: TRBD2
CDR3aa: CASSYGTSEYNEQFF
CDR3nt: TGCGCCAGCAGCTACGGGACTAGCGAGTACAATGAGCAGTTCTTC

abundance: NA
len: 17
v_gene: TRBV18
j_gene: TRBJ2-6
d_gene: TRBD1
CDR3aa: CASSAGGRVSGANVLTF
CDR3nt: TGTGCCAGCTCAGCAGGGGGAAGAGTAAGTGGGGCCAACGTCCTGACTTTC

abundance: NA
len: 15
v_gene: TRBV25-1
j_gene: TRBJ1-4
d_gene: NA
CDR3aa: CASSDHQAFNEKLFF
CDR3nt: TGTGCCAGCAGTGATCATCAGGCATTTAATGAAAAACTGTTTTTT

abundance: NA
len: 13
v_gene: TRBV5-4
j_gene: TRBJ2-7
d_gene: NA
CDR3aa: CASSDRNSYEQYF
CDR3nt: TGTGCCAGCAGCGACAGAAACTCCTACGAGCAGTACTTC